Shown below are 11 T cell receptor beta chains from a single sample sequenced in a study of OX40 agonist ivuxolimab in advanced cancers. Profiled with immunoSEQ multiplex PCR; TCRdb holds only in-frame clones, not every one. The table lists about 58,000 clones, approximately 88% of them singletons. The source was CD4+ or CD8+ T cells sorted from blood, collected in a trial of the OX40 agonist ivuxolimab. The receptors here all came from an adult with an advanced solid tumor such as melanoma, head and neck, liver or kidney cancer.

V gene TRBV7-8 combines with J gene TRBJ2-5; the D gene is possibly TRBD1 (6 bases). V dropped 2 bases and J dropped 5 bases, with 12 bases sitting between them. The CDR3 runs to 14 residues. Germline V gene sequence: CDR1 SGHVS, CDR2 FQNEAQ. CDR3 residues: CASSLRDRWETQYF. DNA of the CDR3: TGTGCCAGCAGCTTACGCGACAGGTGGGAGACCCAGTACTTC.

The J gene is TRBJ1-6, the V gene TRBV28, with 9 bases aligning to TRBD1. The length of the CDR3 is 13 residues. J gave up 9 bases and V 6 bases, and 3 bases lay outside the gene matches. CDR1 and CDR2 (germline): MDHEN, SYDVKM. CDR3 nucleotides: TGTGCCAGCAGGGACAGGGGAATTTCACCCCTCCACTTT. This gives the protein CASRDRGISPLHF.

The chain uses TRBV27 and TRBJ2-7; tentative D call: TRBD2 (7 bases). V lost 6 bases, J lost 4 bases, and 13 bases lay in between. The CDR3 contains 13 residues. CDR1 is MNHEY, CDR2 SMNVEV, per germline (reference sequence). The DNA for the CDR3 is TGTGCCAGCAGGGCCAGCGGGACATACGAGCAGTACTTC. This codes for CASRASGTYEQYF.

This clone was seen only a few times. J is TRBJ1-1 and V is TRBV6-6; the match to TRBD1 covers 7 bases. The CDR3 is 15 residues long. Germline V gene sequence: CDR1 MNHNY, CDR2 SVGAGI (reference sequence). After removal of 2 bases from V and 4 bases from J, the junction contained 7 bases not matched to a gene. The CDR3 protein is CASSYRGYRGTEAFF. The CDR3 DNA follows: TGTGCCAGCAGTTACCGTGGATACAGGGGCACTGAAGCTTTCTTT.

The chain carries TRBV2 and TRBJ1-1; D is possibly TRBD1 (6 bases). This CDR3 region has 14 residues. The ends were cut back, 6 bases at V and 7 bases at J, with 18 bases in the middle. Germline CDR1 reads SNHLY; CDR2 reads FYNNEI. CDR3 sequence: CASRALRGVLEAFF. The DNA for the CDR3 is TGTGCCAGCAGAGCCCTCAGGGGCGTACTTGAAGCTTTCTTT.

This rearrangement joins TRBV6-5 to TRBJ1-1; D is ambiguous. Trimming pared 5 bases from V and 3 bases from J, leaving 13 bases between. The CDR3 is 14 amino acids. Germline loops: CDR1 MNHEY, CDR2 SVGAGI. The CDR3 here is CASSTRLTDTEAFF. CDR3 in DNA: TGTGCCAGCAGTACCAGGCTCACTGACACTGAAGCTTTCTTT.

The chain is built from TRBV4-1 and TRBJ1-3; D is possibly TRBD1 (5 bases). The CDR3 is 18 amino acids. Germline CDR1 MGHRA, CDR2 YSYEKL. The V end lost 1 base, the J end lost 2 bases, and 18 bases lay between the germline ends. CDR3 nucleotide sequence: TGCGCCAGCAGCCAAGGAGCTCAGGGACGGGGACCTGGAAACACCATATATTTT. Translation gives CASSQGAQGRGPGNTIYF.

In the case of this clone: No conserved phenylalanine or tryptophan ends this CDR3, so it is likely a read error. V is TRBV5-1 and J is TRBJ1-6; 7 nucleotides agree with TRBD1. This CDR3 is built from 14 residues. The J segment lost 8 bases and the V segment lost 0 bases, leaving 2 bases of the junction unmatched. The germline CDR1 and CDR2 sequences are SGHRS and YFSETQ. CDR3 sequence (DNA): TGCGCCAGCAGCTTGGGACAGGGAGATTCACCCCTCCACCTT. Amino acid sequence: CASSLGQGDSPLHL.

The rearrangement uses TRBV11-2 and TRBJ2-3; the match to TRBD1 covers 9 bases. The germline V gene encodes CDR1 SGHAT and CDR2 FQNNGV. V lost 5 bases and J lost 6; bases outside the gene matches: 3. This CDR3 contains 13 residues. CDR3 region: CASSRDREDTQYF. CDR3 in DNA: TGTGCCAGCAGCAGGGACAGGGAGGATACGCAGTATTTT.

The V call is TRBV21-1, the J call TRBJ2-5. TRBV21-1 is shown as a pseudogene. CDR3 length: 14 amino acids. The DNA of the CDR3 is TGTGCCAGCAGGTTCAGCCGCCCCCAAGAGACCCAGTACTTC. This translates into CASRFSRPQETQYF.

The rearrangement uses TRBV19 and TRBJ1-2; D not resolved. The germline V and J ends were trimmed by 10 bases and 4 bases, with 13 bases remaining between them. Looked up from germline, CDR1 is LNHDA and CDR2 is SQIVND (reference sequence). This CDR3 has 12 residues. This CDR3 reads CANGEGVYGYTF. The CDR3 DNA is TGTGCCAACGGGGAGGGTGTCTATGGCTACACCTTC.